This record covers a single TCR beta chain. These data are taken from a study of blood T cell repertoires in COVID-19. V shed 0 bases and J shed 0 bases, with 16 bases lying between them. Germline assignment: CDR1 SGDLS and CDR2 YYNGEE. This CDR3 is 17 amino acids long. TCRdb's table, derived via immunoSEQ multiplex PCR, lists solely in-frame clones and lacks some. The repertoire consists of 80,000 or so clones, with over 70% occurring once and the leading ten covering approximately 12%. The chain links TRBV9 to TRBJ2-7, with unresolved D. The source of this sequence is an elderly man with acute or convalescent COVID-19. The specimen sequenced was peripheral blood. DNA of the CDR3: TGTGCCAGCAGCGTAGACGTGGGCGCACTTTCCTCCTACGAGCAGTACTTC. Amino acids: CASSVDVGALSSYEQYF.